This T cell receptor beta chain is drawn from a study of molecular identifiers for immune sequencing clone quantification. This CDR3 is built from 20 residues. The ends were cut back, 0 bases at V and 3 bases at J, with 26 bases in the middle. Germline-derived CDR1 and CDR2 are MNHEY and SVGEGT. TCRdb recomputed calls from the PCR reads with MiXCR, one row per CDR3 protein. The table includes some 320,000 distinct CDR3 sequences, over 20% detected once. The table lists this clonotype with many counts. The origin of this receptor is a human donor in good health. Some libraries in this study had Jurkat cell RNA spiked in. Sample: naive CD8+ T cells from blood, with Jurkat cell RNA spiked in. Noted subset: FACS-sorted CD8+CD4-CCR7+CD45RA+ naive T cells. V usage is TRBV6-2 or TRBV6-3 and J usage is TRBJ1-2; D is uncertain. CDR3 nucleotides: TGTGCCAGCAGTTACTCGACAATCCACAAGCAACTACCTGAAGACTATGGCTACACCTTC. Translation: CASSYSTIHKQLPEDYGYTF.